This T cell receptor (beta chain) was captured in a study of OX40 agonist ivuxolimab in advanced cancers. For context, the study as a whole: Ivuxolimab was a fully human IgG2 agonistic monoclonal antibody targeting the costimulatory receptor OX40 (CD134). Intravenous ivuxolimab was administered to patients every 2 weeks at six dose levels: 0.01, 0.1, 0.3, 1.5, 3 and 10 mg/kg. Of the 50 or so patients in dose escalation, about 20 had hepatocellular carcinoma, about 15 had melanoma, 9 had renal cell carcinoma and 9 had head and neck cancer. In the dose-escalation cohort, approximately 80% of patients were male, and the mean age was 60 years with a range of about 20 to 80. Prior anti-PD-1, anti-PD-L1 or anti-CTLA-4 therapy was permitted, and checkpoint inhibitors had been received by 30% to 40% of dose-escalation patients. Partial responses were achieved by three dose-escalation patients, of whom one had hepatocellular carcinoma and two had cutaneous melanoma. The point of sequencing TCRbeta in the periphery was to test whether ivuxolimab changed TCR sequence diversity and drove clonal T-cell expansion. The paper reports the monotherapy dose-escalation portion (N ≈ 52 patients) of the phase I ivuxolimab trial. General study outcomes and caveats: After ivuxolimab, more expanded clones were found on average in CD8+ T cells than in CD4+ T cells. At doses of 0.1 to 3.0 mg/kg, clonal expansion of both CD4+ and CD8+ T cells in blood was seen between baseline and week 6. In the 0.1-3.0 mg/kg groups, partial responders were among the patients with the lowest normalized peripheral clonal expansion, particularly in CD8+ T cells. Low levels of normalized T-cell clonal expansion were also seen in some patients who did not respond. Antigen specificity was not determined for the clonally expanded peripheral T cells.

Patients with a history of autoimmune disease or receiving systemic immunosuppression were excluded from the trial. Peripheral blood for TCR sequencing was collected from all dose cohorts at baseline, on cycle 4 day 1, and on cycle 7 day 1. Samples came from an open-label, multicenter, first-in-human phase I dose-escalation trial of ivuxolimab. Adults with locally advanced or metastatic melanoma, renal cell, hepatocellular, or head and neck squamous cell carcinoma were enrolled in the trial. Before TCR sequencing, CD4+ and CD8+ T cells were separately sorted from peripheral blood. Comment on this clone: The clone's antigen remains unknown. The input lacks base qualities; no much larger clone sits a single base away.

For sequencing of the TCRbeta CDR3 region, genomic DNA was extracted from the sorted cells. The immunoSEQ Assay was used for sequencing of TCRbeta CDR3 regions. The clones in this table, taken by TCRdb from immuneACCESS, are in-frame only. Not every clone is retained; where verified, under half of the shortfall comes from an unresolved V gene, and the cause of the rest is unknown. The sample table holds over 40,000 clones, of which over 80% were seen once. 5% to 6.5% of the sample is in the top ten clones. From the cysteine up to the phenylalanine, the CDR3 has a length of 14 residues. Only CDR3 DNA remains: 42 bases, in frame from the first base. CDR1 and CDR2, looked up from the germline V gene, are SGHTS and YDEGEE. V drops 4 bases and J drops 4 bases, leaving 14 bases in between.

Recombination linked TRBV5-8 to TRBJ2-5, with a tentative D gene TRBD2 over 6 matching bases. This specimen consisted of CD4+ or CD8+ T cells sorted from blood, obtained in a trial of the OX40 agonist ivuxolimab. This receptor was taken from an adult with an advanced solid tumor such as melanoma, head and neck, liver or kidney cancer. The CDR3 sequence is CASSTEWGGETQYF. The DNA reads as follows: TGTGCCAGCAGCACGGAGTGGGGAGGAGAGACCCAGTACTTC.